This is a list of T cell receptor beta chains from one sample in a study of OX40 agonist ivuxolimab in advanced cancers. TCRdb's table, derived via immunoSEQ multiplex PCR, lists solely in-frame clones and lacks some. The sample has 50,000 to 65,000 clones, about 88% seen once. This specimen was CD4+ or CD8+ T cells sorted from blood, taken in a trial of the OX40 agonist ivuxolimab. The receptors were gathered from an adult with an advanced solid tumor such as melanoma, head and neck, liver or kidney cancer. The CDR3 runs from the conserved cysteine through the conserved F or W. Each record gives: clone size, V gene, J gene, D gene, CDR3 DNA, CDR3 protein. A D gene is named only where the DNA matches it firmly. Size is stated for part of the rows, as once, few or many counts, or as a class when the clone is expanded.

>few|TRBV6-1|TRBJ2-3|TRBD1
TGTGCCAGCAGTGAGGGGACAGCTCGTAACACAGATACGCAGTATTTT
CASSEGTARNTDTQYF
>.|TRBV27|TRBJ1-5|TRBD1
TGTGCCAGCAGTTTACTGACAGGGGGCGATCAGCCCCAGCATTTT
CASSLLTGGDQPQHF
>once|TRBV4-1|TRBJ2-5|.
TGCGCCAGCAGCTTCCCCGGTCCAGGGCCACAAGAGACCCAGTACTTC
CASSFPGPGPQETQYF
>.|TRBV29-1|TRBJ2-7|TRBD2
TGCAGCGTTTGCCTAGCGGGTTTGGGGGAGCAGTACTTC
CSVCLAGLGEQYF
>.|TRBV27|TRBJ1-1|.
TGTGCCAGCCGCGGGGGGCCGAACACTGAAGCTTTCTTT
CASRGGPNTEAFF
>.|TRBV27|TRBJ2-7|TRBD2
TGTGCCAGCAGTTACGGGAGGGCCTACGAGCAGTACTTC
CASSYGRAYEQYF
>.|TRBV7-8|TRBJ2-7|.
TGTGCCAGCAGCTTATCTGGGGAAGGAGCTTTCTACGAGCAGTACTTC
CASSLSGEGAFYEQYF
>once|TRBV14|TRBJ2-3|.
TGTGCCAGCAGCCAAATGGGCACAGATACGCAGTATTTT
CASSQMGTDTQYF
>.|TRBV11-2|TRBJ2-1|.
TGTGCCAGCAGCTTGTCTTTCGAGCGGTCAAGCTCCTACAATGAGCAGTTCTTC
CASSLSFERSSSYNEQFF
>.|TRBV2|TRBJ2-3|.
TGTGCCAGCAGTGATACAGTAGATACGCAGTATTTT
CASSDTVDTQYF
>.|TRBV25-1|TRBJ1-1|.
TGTGCCAGAGAACTACCCTCGACTGAAGCTTTCTTT
CARELPSTEAFF
>.|TRBV4-1|TRBJ2-7|TRBD2
TGCGCCAGCAGCCCCGGGGGGGCTATCTACGAGCAGTACTTC
CASSPGGAIYEQYF
>once|TRBV4-1|TRBJ2-7|.
TGCGCCAGCAGCCAAGATGTTGGGGGACGGAATAAGTTCGAGCAGTACTTC
CASSQDVGGRNKFEQYF
>.|TRBV9|TRBJ2-5|TRBD2
TGTGCCAGCAGCGTAGGCACTAGCGTTATAGAGACCCAGTACTTC
CASSVGTSVIETQYF
>.|TRBV2|TRBJ2-7|TRBD1
TGTGCCAGCAGTCCCGGGACAGGGAGCTCCTACGAGCAGTACTTC
CASSPGTGSSYEQYF
>.|TRBV2|TRBJ2-7|.
TGTGCCAGCAGTGATGGTTGGGGTTCCGGGGGCTACGAGCAGTACTTC
CASSDGWGSGGYEQYF
>.|TRBV2|TRBJ1-2|.
TGTGCCAGCAGAACGAATTACTTTGATGGTAGCTATGGCTACACCTTC
CASRTNYFDGSYGYTF
>.|TRBV7-9|TRBJ2-1|.
TGTGCCAGCAGCGCACAAGGTGAGCAGTTCTTC
CASSAQGEQFF
>.|TRBV2|TRBJ2-7|.
TGTGCCAGCAGTTACGAGCAGTACTTC
CASSYEQYF
>.|TRBV27|TRBJ1-2|.
TGTGCCAGCAGTCCGCAGGGGACCTATGGCTACACCTTC
CASSPQGTYGYTF
>.|TRBV9|TRBJ2-7|.
TGTGCCAGCAGCGAGGGGGGCAGAACCTACGAGCAGTACTTC
CASSEGGRTYEQYF
>.|TRBV7-7|TRBJ2-1|TRBD2
TGTGCCAGCAGCTTAACCACTAGCGGGGCATACAATGAGCAGTTCTTC
CASSLTTSGAYNEQFF
>.|TRBV2|TRBJ1-1|.
TGTGCCAGCAGTCACCCGACAGGCGAAGCTTTCTTT
CASSHPTGEAFF
>.|TRBV7-9|TRBJ2-1|TRBD2
TGTGCCAGCAGCTCGACTAGCGGGATCTCCTACAATGAGCAGTTCTTC
CASSSTSGISYNEQFF
>.|TRBV7-2|TRBJ2-1|TRBD2
TGTGCCAGCAGCTTAGGAGGCGGGAGTGATGTTGGGCAGTTCTTC
CASSLGGGSDVGQFF
>.|TRBV25-1|TRBJ2-2|TRBD1
TGTGCCAGCACTGGGACAGGGGGCGCGAACACCGGGGAGCTGTTTTTT
CASTGTGGANTGELFF
>.|TRBV28|TRBJ1-2|TRBD1
TGTGCCAGCAGGGGACAGGGAACAGGAGGCTACACCTTC
CASRGQGTGGYTF
>few|TRBV4-2|TRBJ2-7|TRBD2
TGTGCCAGCAGCCAAGAAGCACTAGCGGTCTACGAGCAGTACTTC
CASSQEALAVYEQYF
>.|TRBV9|TRBJ2-7|.
TGTGCCAGCAGCGTAGCAGGGTCACCGGGCTACGAGCAGTACTTC
CASSVAGSPGYEQYF
>.|TRBV27|TRBJ2-2|.
TGTGCCAGCACTAACACCGGGGAGCTGTTTTTT
CASTNTGELFF
>once|TRBV5-1|TRBJ2-7|.
TGCGCCAGCAGCCTTACTACAGGGTACTACGAGCAGTACTTC
CASSLTTGYYEQYF
>.|TRBV7-9|TRBJ1-5|.
TGTGCCAGCAGCGCGGAGACTCAGCCCCAGCATTTT
CASSAETQPQHF
>.|TRBV5-6|TRBJ2-3|.
TGTGCCAGCAGTTCCGACAGGTCCGAAGGGATCCGTTTTGCAGATACGCAGTATTTT
CASSSDRSEGIRFADTQYF
>.|TRBV4-1|TRBJ1-4|.
TGCGCCAGCAGCCAAGATACCCCGACAGGTTGGAGTGAAAAACTGTTTTTT
CASSQDTPTGWSEKLFF
>.|TRBV27|TRBJ1-3|.
TGTGCCAGCGCGGGTTACTCTGGAAACACCATATATTTT
CASAGYSGNTIYF
>.|TRBV5-1|TRBJ1-5|.
TGCGCCAGCAGCTTGGGTGGGGGAAGCAATCAGCCCCAGCATTTT
CASSLGGGSNQPQHF
>few|TRBV30|TRBJ1-1|.
TGTGCCTGGAGCGTAGGGACTGAAGCTTTCTTT
CAWSVGTEAFF
>.|TRBV11-2|TRBJ1-6|.
TGTGCCAGCAGCCTCGGACCCACTGGTTCACCCCTCCACTTT
CASSLGPTGSPLHF
>.|TRBV9|TRBJ2-2|.
TGTGCCAGCAGCGTCGAGAGGAGAACGGGGAACACCGGGGAGCTGTTTTTT
CASSVERRTGNTGELFF
>.|TRBV9|TRBJ2-3|TRBD2
TGTGCCAGCAGCGTAGAGACTAGCGGACGCACAGATACGCAGTATTTT
CASSVETSGRTDTQYF
>.|TRBV7-9|TRBJ2-7|TRBD1
TGTGCCAGCAGCCAGGACAGGGGGCTAGCCTACGAGCAGTACTTC
CASSQDRGLAYEQYF
>.|TRBV6-5|TRBJ2-1|TRBD2
TGTGCCACCGAGCGGGAGGGCTCCCTGGACAATGAGCAGTTCTTC
CATEREGSLDNEQFF
>.|TRBV28|TRBJ2-7|TRBD2
TGTGCCAGCAGTCCCCCAGCGGGAGGGCCGGGCCCCGAGCAGTACTTC
CASSPPAGGPGPEQYF
>.|TRBV11-2|TRBJ1-1|.
TGTGCCAGCAGCTTAGATGTGGGGGTGAGCCCCACTGAAGCTTTCTTT
CASSLDVGVSPTEAFF
>once|TRBV10-1|TRBJ2-7|.
TGCGCCAGCAGTGTTTCGAGACTCCCGGACTACGAGCAGTACTTC
CASSVSRLPDYEQYF
>.|TRBV5-4|TRBJ2-1|.
TGTGCCAGCAGCGGGTATGTCTACAATGAGCAGTTCTTC
CASSGYVYNEQFF
>.|TRBV19|TRBJ2-7|TRBD2
TGTGCCAGTAGTACTGGGACTAGGGGCTCCTACGAGCAGTACTTC
CASSTGTRGSYEQYF
>once|TRBV27|TRBJ1-6|.
TGTGCCAGCAGTTCCCCGACGGTCGATAATTCACCCCTCCACTTT
CASSSPTVDNSPLHF
>.|TRBV27|TRBJ2-5|TRBD1
TGTGCCAGCAGTTATCAAGGGGGCGTAGGAGAGACCCAGTACTTC
CASSYQGGVGETQYF
>.|TRBV10-1|TRBJ2-1|.
TGCGCCAGCAGCACTAGTTACAATGAGCAGTTCTTC
CASSTSYNEQFF
>.|TRBV29-1|TRBJ2-2|.
TGCAGCGTTGAGTATGGGGGGAACACCGGGGAGCTGTTTTTT
CSVEYGGNTGELFF
>.|TRBV4-2|TRBJ2-7|TRBD2
TGTGCCAGCAGCCAATTTAGCGGGGGCATCTCCTACGAGCAGTACTTC
CASSQFSGGISYEQYF
>.|TRBV16|TRBJ1-5|.
TGTGCCAGCAGTCTGAACCCGGGACATAGCAATCAGCCCCAGCATTTT
CASSLNPGHSNQPQHF
>.|TRBV5-1|TRBJ2-7|.
TGCGCCAGCAGCCAACAACGCGGCGGGGAAAACTCCTACGAGCAGTACTTC
CASSQQRGGENSYEQYF
>.|TRBV7-9|TRBJ1-4|.
TGTGCCAGCAGCTTAGTGTGGGGGCGCAGGGAAAAACTGTTTTTT
CASSLVWGRREKLFF
>.|TRBV13|TRBJ2-7|TRBD1
TGTGCCAGCAGCCCCGGACAGGCTAGCTACGAGCAGTACTTC
CASSPGQASYEQYF
>.|TRBV6-1|TRBJ2-3|.
TGTGCCAGCAGTGAAAATGTCTGGGGGTTCACAGATACGCAGTATTTT
CASSENVWGFTDTQYF
>.|TRBV2|TRBJ2-3|.
TGTGCCACCCTTAGGAATACGCAGTATTTT
CATLRNTQYF
>.|TRBV5-1|TRBJ1-2|.
TGCGCCAGCAGCTTAACAGATCCCTACAAAGGCTACACCTTC
CASSLTDPYKGYTF